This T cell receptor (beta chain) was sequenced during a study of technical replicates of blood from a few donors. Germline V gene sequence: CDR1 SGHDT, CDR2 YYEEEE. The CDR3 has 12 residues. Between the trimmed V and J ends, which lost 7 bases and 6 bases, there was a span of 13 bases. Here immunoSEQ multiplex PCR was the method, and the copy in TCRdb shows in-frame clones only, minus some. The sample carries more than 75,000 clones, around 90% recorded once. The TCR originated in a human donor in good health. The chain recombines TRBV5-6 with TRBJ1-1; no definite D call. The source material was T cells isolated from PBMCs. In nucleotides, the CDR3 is TGTGCCAGCGGCCGAAGTGGCCCTGAAGCTTTCTTT. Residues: CASGRSGPEAFF.